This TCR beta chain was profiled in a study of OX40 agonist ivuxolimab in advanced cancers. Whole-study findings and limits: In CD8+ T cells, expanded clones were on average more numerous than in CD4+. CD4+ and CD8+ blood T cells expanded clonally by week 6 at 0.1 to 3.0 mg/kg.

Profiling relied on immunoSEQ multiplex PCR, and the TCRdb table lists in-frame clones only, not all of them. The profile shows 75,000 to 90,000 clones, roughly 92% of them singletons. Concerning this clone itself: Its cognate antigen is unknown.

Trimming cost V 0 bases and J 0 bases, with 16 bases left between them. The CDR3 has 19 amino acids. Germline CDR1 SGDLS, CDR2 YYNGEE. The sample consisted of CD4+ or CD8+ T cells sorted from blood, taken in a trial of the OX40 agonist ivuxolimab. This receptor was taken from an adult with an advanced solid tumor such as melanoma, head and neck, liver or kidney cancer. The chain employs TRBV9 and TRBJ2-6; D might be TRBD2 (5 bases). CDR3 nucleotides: TGTGCCAGCAGCGTAGCGTTTGATAGGGAGTTCTCTGGGGCCAACGTCCTGACTTTC. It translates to CASSVAFDREFSGANVLTF.